These 20 T cell receptor beta chains share one sample of origin, sequenced in a study of T cells after yellow fever vaccination. TCRdb recomputed calls from the 5' RACE reads with MiXCR, one row per CDR3 protein. Counted here are 400,000 or so distinct CDR3 sequences, about 9.9% occurring once; the ten biggest clones make up 18%. This specimen was PBMCs, taken on the day of the first yellow fever vaccination. These receptors originate from a man between 18 and 29 years old who received the YFV17D yellow fever vaccine.

This clonotype showed up just a few times. The chain is built from TRBV5-1 and TRBJ2-3, with 8 bases identical to TRBD1. Trimming at V came to 2 bases and at J to 1 base, leaving 6 bases not matched to a gene. This CDR3 spans 16 amino acids. CDR1 SGHRS and CDR2 YFSETQ come from the germline V gene. The CDR3 here is CASSFLEDRGTDTQYF. DNA of the CDR3: TGCGCCAGCAGCTTTTTGGAGGACAGGGGCACAGATACGCAGTATTTT.

This clonotype has only a few counts. The chain combines TRBV6-1 with TRBJ2-1, with TRBD1 identical over 7 bases. V trimming: 6 bases; J trimming: 4 bases; junction bases outside the gene matches: 9. The germline CDR1 and CDR2 sequences are MNHNS and SASEGT. The CDR3 is made up of 15 amino acids. The CDR3 DNA reads as TGTGCCAGCAGAGTCCAGGGGGTAGGGTACAATGAGCAGTTCTTC. This gives the protein CASRVQGVGYNEQFF.

This rearrangement joins TRBV27 to TRBJ1-4; TRBD1 might be the D (5 bases). Per the germline V gene, CDR1 is MNHEY and CDR2 is SMNVEV (reference sequence). Trimming pared 6 bases from V and 5 bases from J, leaving 16 bases between. This CDR3 spans 15 amino acids. The DNA of the CDR3 is TGTGCCAGCAGCAGGTGGGGCTGGGGGAATGAAAAACTGTTTTTT. It specifies CASSRWGWGNEKLFF. The whole variable domain, filled in from reference TRBV27 and TRBJ1-4, reads EAQVTQNPRYLITVTGKKLTVTCSQNMNHEYMSWYRQDPGLGLRQIYYSMNVEVTDKGDVPEGYKVSRKEKRNFPLILESPSPNQTSLYFCASSRWGWGNEKLFFGSGTQLSVL.

The genes are TRBV20-1 and TRBJ2-7; D ambiguous. CDR3 size: 14 residues. CDR1 DFQATT and CDR2 SNEGSKA come from the germline V gene (reference sequence). V shed 2 bases and J shed 1 base, with 12 bases lying between them. CDR3 sequence: CSARSNSGSYEQYF. The CDR3 nucleotides are TGCAGTGCTAGATCGAACAGTGGATCCTACGAGCAGTACTTC.

The J gene is TRBJ1-2, the V gene TRBV6-2 or TRBV6-3; 7 nucleotides align to TRBD1. The J segment lost 7 bases and the V segment lost 8 bases, leaving 13 bases of the junction unmatched. Germline V gene sequence: CDR1 MNHEY, CDR2 SVGEGT. The CDR3 is 14 amino acids. DNA for the CDR3: TGTGCCAGCGAAGCAGCAGGAGGGGGCCGTGGCTACACCTTC. Translating it yields CASEAAGGGRGYTF.

V and J are TRBV29-1 and TRBJ2-7; D unclear. The V and J ends lost 3 bases and 5 bases respectively, with 14 bases between them. The germline gives CDR1 SQVTM, CDR2 ANQGSEA. CDR3 length: 13 amino acids. The CDR3 protein is CSVDRPGTDEQYF. CDR3 nucleotide sequence: TGCAGCGTTGACCGGCCAGGCACCGACGAGCAGTACTTC.

The CDR3 DNA sequence: TGCGCCAGCAGCCATGAACTAGCAGGAGAGACCCAGTACTTC. Residues: CASSHELAGETQYF. The rearrangement joins TRBV4-3 to TRBJ2-5, with D possibly TRBD2 on 6 matching bases. CDR3 length: 14 residues. V was clipped by 3 bases and J by 4 bases, with 12 bases between them. Germline CDR1 reads LGHNA; CDR2 reads YSLEER.

This clonotype appeared a few times. V is TRBV6-5 and J is TRBJ1-1; D uncertain. Germline V gene data show CDR1 as MNHEY and CDR2 as SVGAGI. V was clipped by 7 bases and J by 0 bases, with 9 bases between them. There are 13 residues in the CDR3. CDR3 nucleotides: TGTGCCAGCAATTTGCGCATGAACACTGAAGCTTTCTTT. This gives the protein CASNLRMNTEAFF.

There are a few counts of this clonotype. V usage is TRBV6-2 or TRBV6-3 and J usage is TRBJ1-1; D perhaps matches TRBD1 (6 bases). Germline V gives CDR1 MNHEY, CDR2 SVGEGT. V lost 6 bases, J lost 8 bases, and 10 bases lay in between. The CDR3 consists of 11 residues. CDR3 loop: CASSHRAEAFF. DNA for the CDR3: TGTGCCAGCAGCCACAGGGCAGAAGCTTTCTTT.

This clonotype has ten or more counts. The chain links TRBV12-3 or TRBV12-4 to TRBJ2-7, with D hard to call. This CDR3 comprises 16 residues. Trimming left V 4 bases short and J 1 base short, with 17 bases between. Here the CDR3 reads CASSSPHIDGSYEQYF. The CDR3 nucleotides read TGTGCCAGCAGTTCGCCCCACATCGATGGATCCTACGAGCAGTACTTC.

This clonotype occurred a few times. The rearrangement joins TRBV27 to TRBJ2-3; D is unclear. V was trimmed by 2 bases and J by 6 bases, leaving 18 bases between them. CDR3 length: 16 residues. Germline V gives CDR1 MNHEY, CDR2 SMNVEV (reference sequence). For the CDR3, the DNA is TGTGCCAGCAGTTTACGACGCAGCGCCGTTTTTGATACGCAGTATTTT. Translated: CASSLRRSAVFDTQYF.

This clonotype showed up just a few times. V usage is TRBV19 and J usage is TRBJ2-1, with 12 bases matching TRBD2. The trim removed 3 bases at V and 0 bases at J, leaving 3 bases unmatched. CDR1 and CDR2 from the germline V gene are LNHDA and SQIVND (reference sequence). This CDR3 comprises 17 residues. The CDR3 bases are TGTGCCAGTAGTATTCGGACTAGCGGGGTCTCCTACAATGAGCAGTTCTTC. Translated, it gives CASSIRTSGVSYNEQFF. The whole variable domain, remainder taken from reference TRBV19 and TRBJ2-1, is DGGITQSPKYLFRKEGQNVTLSCEQNLNHDAMYWYRQDPGQGLRLIYYSQIVNDFQKGDIAEGYSVSREKKESFPLTVTSAQKNPTAFYLCASSIRTSGVSYNEQFFGPGTRLTVL.

This chain joins TRBV20-1 and TRBJ1-1, with TRBD1 as a possible D gene (6 bases). Trimming took off 5 bases at V and 3 bases at J, with 16 bases between the two ends. The CDR3 has 14 amino acids. In germline, CDR1 is DFQATT, CDR2 SNEGSKA (reference sequence). CDR3 DNA: TGCAGTGCTCTCGGGGGGGGGGCCGACACTGAAGCTTTCTTT. The encoded protein is CSALGGGADTEAFF.

The chain combines TRBV5-5 with TRBJ2-3, with 11 nucleotides matching TRBD2. The germline V gene has CDR1 SGHKS and CDR2 YYEKEE (reference sequence). Trimming cost V 1 base and J 1 base; bases outside gene matches: 8. This CDR3 contains 18 residues. Here the CDR3 reads CASSLLAGGPTRTDTQYF. The CDR3 DNA is TGTGCCAGCAGCTTGCTAGCGGGGGGCCCGACGCGCACAGATACGCAGTATTTT.

The CDR3 sequence is CASSSPGVGAYF. CDR3 in DNA: TGTGCCAGCAGCTCCCCCGGGGTCGGTGCGTACTTC. The genes are TRBV5-4 and TRBJ2-7; D may be TRBD2 (5 bases). CDR3 length: 12 amino acids. V was cut by 3 bases and J by 12 bases, with 16 bases left in between. Germline V gives CDR1 SGHNT, CDR2 YYREEE (reference sequence).

This clonotype has more than one count but fewer than ten. The V gene is TRBV20-1, the J gene TRBJ2-7; D possibly matches TRBD1 or TRBD2 (5 bases each). The CDR3 runs 14 residues. Between the trimmed V and J ends, which lost 5 bases and 2 bases, there was a span of 16 bases. In germline, CDR1 is DFQATT, CDR2 SNEGSKA (reference sequence). CDR3 amino acids: CSAPTGTSTYEQYF. Written as DNA, the CDR3 is TGCAGTGCTCCCACCGGGACCTCAACCTACGAGCAGTACTTC.

This clonotype was recorded many times. This chain links TRBV5-1 with TRBJ2-5, with TRBD2 matching 9 bases. The CDR3 covers 14 residues. Losses at the gene ends were 0 bases for V and 5 bases for J; bases not matched to a gene: 2. CDR1 is SGHRS, CDR2 YFSETQ, per germline. CDR3 sequence: CASSLGTSAETQYF. CDR3 nucleotide sequence: TGCGCCAGCAGCTTGGGGACTAGCGCGGAGACCCAGTACTTC.

The chain joins TRBV4-1 to TRBJ2-7, with D perhaps given as TRBD1 or TRBD2 (6 bases each). Looked up from germline, CDR1 is MGHRA and CDR2 is YSYEKL. V was shortened by 2 bases and J by 0 bases, with 11 bases between the two germline ends. CDR3 size: 15 residues. The CDR3 DNA sequence: TGCGCCAGCAGCCAAATAGGGGGGCCCTCCTACGAGCAGTACTTC. Amino acid sequence: CASSQIGGPSYEQYF.

This clonotype was counted between two and nine times. The chain combines TRBV7-2 with TRBJ1-2; tentative D call: TRBD1 (5 bases). V lost 8 bases, J lost 4 bases, and 20 bases lay in between. The CDR3 is 15 residues long. The germline V gene encodes CDR1 SGHTA and CDR2 FQGNSA. CDR3 in DNA: TGTGCCAGCTTCGGTGGGGGGACGGCCGCCTATGGCTACACCTTC. Translated, it gives CASFGGGTAAYGYTF.

The chain links TRBV20-1 to TRBJ2-2; possible D gene TRBD1, 6 bases. V was clipped by 1 base and J by 2 bases, with 8 bases between them. CDR3 length: 14 amino acids. The germline V gene encodes CDR1 DFQATT and CDR2 SNEGSKA (reference sequence). CDR3: CSARGTDNTGELFF. The DNA for the CDR3 is TGCAGTGCTAGAGGGACAGATAACACCGGGGAGCTGTTTTTT.